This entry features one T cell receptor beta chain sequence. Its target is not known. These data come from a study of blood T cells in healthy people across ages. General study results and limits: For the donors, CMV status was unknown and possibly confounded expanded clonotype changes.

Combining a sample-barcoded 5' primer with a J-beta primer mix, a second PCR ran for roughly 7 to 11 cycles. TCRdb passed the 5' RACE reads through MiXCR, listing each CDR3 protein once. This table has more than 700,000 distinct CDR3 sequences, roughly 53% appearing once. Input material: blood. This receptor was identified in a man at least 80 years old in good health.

The CDR3 DNA reads as TGCAGTGCTAGAGATCTACTGACAGGGTCCTACAATGAGCAGTTCTTC. This sequence encodes CSARDLLTGSYNEQFF. The V gene is TRBV20-1, the J gene TRBJ2-1, with TRBD1 matching over 7 bases. Germline V gene lookup returns CDR1 DFQATT and CDR2 SNEGSKA (reference sequence). This CDR3 is built from 16 residues. The V segment lost 0 bases and the J segment 1 base; nucleotides outside the gene matches: 6.